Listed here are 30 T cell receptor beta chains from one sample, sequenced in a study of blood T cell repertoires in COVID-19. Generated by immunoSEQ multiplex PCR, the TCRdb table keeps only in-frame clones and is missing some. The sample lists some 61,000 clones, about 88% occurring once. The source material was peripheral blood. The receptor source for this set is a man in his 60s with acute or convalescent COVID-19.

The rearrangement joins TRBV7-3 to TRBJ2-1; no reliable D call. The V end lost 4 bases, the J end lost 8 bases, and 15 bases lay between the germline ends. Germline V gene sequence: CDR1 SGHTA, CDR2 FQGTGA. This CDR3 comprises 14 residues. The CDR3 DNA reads TGTGCCAGCAGCTCTCTCGGCCCAAGCGATGAGCAGTTCTTC. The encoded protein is CASSSLGPSDEQFF.

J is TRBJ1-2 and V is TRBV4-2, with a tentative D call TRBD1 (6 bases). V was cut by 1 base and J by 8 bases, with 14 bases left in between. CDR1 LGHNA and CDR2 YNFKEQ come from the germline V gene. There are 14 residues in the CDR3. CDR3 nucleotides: TGTGCCAGCAGCCAAGTAGGGGGTGGGGAGGGCTACACCTTC. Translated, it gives CASSQVGGGEGYTF.

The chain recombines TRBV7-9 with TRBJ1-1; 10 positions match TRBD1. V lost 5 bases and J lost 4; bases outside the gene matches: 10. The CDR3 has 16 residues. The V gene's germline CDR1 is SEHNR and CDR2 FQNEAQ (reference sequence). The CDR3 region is CASSPDRGGWSTEAFF. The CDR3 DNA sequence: TGTGCCAGCAGCCCGGACAGGGGGGGTTGGAGCACTGAAGCTTTCTTT.

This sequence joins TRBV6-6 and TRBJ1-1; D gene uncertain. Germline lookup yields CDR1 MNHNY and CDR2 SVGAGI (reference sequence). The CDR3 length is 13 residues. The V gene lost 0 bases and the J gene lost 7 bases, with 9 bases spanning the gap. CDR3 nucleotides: TGTGCCAGCAGTTACTCTTCCGGGAATGAAGCTTTCTTT. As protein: CASSYSSGNEAFF.

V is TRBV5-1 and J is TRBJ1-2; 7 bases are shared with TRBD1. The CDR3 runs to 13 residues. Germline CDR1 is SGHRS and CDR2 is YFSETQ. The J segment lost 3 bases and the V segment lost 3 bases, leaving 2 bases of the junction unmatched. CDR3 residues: CASSWTGDYGYTF. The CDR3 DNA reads TGCGCCAGCAGCTGGACAGGAGACTATGGCTACACCTTC.

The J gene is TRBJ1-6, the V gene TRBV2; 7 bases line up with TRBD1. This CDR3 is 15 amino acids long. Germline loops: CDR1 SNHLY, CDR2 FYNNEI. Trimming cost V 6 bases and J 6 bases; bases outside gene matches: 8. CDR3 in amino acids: CASRSGQAVNSPLHF. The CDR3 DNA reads TGTGCCAGCAGGTCAGGACAGGCCGTTAATTCACCCCTCCACTTT. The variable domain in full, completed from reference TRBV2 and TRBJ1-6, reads EPEVTQTPSHQVTQMGQEVILRCVPISNHLYFYWYRQILGQKVEFLVSFYNNEISEKSEIFDDQFSVERPDGSNFTLKIRSTKLEDSAMYFCASRSGQAVNSPLHFGNGTRLTVT.

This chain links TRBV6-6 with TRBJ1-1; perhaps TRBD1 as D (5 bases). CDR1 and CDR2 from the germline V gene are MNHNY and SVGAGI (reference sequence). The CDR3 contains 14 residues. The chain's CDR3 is CGGRAGRDNPEAFF. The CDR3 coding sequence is TGTGGGGGTAGGGCAGGGCGTGATAACCCTGAAGCTTTCTTT.

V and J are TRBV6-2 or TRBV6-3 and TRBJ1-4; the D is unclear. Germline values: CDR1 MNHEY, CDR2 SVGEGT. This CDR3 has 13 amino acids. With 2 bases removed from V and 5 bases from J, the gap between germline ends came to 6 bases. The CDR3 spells CASSYRENEKLFF. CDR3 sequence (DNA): TGTGCCAGCAGTTACAGGGAGAATGAAAAACTGTTTTTT.

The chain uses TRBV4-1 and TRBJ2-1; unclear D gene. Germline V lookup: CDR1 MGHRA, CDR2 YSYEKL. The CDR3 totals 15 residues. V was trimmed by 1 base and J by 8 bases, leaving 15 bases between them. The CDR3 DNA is TGCGCCAGCAGCCAAGCGGATTCCAGCCGGGATGAGCAGTTCTTC. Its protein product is CASSQADSSRDEQFF.

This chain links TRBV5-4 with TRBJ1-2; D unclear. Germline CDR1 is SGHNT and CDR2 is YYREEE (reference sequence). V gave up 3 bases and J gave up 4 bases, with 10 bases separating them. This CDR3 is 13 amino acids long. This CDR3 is CASSWPSGYGYTF. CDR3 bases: TGTGCCAGCAGCTGGCCGTCGGGCTATGGCTACACCTTC.

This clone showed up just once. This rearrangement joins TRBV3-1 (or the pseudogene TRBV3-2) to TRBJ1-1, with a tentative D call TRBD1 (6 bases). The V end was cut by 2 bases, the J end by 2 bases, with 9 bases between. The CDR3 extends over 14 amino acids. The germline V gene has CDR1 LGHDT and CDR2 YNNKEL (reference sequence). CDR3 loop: CASSQRTVNTEAFF. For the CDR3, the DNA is TGTGCCAGCAGCCAACGGACAGTTAACACTGAAGCTTTCTTT.

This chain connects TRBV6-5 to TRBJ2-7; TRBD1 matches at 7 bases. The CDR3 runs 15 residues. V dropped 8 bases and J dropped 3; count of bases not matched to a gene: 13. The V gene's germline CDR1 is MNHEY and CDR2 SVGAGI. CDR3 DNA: TGTGCCAGCGCCATTACCGGCAACAGGGGCTACGAGCAGTACTTC. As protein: CASAITGNRGYEQYF.

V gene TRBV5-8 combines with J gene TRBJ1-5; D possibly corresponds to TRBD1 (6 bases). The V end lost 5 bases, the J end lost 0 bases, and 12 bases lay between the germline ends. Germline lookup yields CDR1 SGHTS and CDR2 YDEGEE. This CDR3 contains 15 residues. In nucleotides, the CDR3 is TGTGCCAGCAGAACCGGGACACATAGCAATCAGCCCCAGCATTTT. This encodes CASRTGTHSNQPQHF.

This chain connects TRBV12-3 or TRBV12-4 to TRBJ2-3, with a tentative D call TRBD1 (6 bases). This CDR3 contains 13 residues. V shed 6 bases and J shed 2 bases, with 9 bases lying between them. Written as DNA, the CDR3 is TGTGCCAGCAGACCAGGGGTCACAGATACGCAGTATTTT. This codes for CASRPGVTDTQYF.

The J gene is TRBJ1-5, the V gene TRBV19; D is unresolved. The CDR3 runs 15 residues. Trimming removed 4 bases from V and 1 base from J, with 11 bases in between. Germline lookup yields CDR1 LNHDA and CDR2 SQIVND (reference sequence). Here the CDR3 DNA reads TGTGCCAGTAGTAACCCTCGGGGAAGCAATCAGCCCCAGCATTTT. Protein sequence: CASSNPRGSNQPQHF.

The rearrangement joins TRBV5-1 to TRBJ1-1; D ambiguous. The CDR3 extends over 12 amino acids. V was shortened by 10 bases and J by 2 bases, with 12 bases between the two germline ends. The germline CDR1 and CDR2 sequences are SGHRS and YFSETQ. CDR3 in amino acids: CASREPNTEAFF. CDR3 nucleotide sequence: TGCGCCTCCCGGGAGCCCAACACTGAAGCTTTCTTT.

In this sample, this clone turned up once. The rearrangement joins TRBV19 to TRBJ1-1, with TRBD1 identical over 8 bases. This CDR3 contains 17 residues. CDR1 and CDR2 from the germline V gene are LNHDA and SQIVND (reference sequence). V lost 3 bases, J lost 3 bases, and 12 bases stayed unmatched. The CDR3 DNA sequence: TGTGCCAGTAGTATCCAGGGGGCAAGTTTCGGGCACACTGAAGCTTTCTTT. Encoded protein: CASSIQGASFGHTEAFF.

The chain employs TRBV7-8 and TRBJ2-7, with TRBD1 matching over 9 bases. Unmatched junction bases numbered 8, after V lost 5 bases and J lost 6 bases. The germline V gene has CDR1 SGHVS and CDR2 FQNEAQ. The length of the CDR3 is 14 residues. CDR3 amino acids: CASSVTGGFIEQYF. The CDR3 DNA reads TGTGCCAGCAGCGTTACAGGGGGCTTCATCGAGCAGTACTTC.

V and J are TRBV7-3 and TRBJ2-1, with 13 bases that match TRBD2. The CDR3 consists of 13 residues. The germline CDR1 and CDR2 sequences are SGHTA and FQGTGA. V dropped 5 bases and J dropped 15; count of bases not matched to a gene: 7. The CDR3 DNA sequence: TGTGCCAGCAGCACCAAGGGACTAGCGGGGACGTTCTTC. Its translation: CASSTKGLAGTFF.

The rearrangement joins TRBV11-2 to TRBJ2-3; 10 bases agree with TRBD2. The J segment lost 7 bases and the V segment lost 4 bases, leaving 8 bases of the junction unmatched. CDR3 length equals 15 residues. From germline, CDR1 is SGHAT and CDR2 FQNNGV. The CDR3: CASSSQRGGGNTQYF. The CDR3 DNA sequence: TGTGCCAGCAGCTCCCAGCGGGGGGGCGGAAATACGCAGTATTTT.

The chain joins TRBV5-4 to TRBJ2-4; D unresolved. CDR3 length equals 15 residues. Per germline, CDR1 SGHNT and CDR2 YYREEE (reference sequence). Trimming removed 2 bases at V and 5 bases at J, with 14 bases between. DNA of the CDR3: TGTGCCAGCAGCTTTCCCAGCCAGAGCGAAAACATTCAGTACTTC. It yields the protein CASSFPSQSENIQYF. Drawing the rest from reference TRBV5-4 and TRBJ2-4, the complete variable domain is ETGVTQSPTHLIKTRGQQVTLRCSSQSGHNTVSWYQQALGQGPQFIFQYYREEENGRGNFPPRFSGLQFPNYSSELNVNALELDDSALYLCASSFPSQSENIQYFGAGTRLSVL.

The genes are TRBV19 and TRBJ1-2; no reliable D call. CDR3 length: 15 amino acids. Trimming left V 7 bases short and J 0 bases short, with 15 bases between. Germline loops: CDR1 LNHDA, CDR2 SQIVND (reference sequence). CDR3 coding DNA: TGTGCCAGTACCCTACAGCTCGAACCTAACTATGGCTACACCTTC. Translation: CASTLQLEPNYGYTF.

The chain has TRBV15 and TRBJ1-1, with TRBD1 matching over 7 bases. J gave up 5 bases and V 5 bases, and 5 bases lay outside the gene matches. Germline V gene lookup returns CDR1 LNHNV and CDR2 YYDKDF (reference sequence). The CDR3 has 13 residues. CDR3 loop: CATSPQGMTEAFF. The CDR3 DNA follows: TGTGCCACCAGCCCACAGGGGATGACTGAAGCTTTCTTT.

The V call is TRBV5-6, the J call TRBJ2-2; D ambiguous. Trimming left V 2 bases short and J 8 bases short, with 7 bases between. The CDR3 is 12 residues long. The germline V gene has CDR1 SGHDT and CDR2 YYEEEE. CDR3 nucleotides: TGTGCCAGCAGCTTTCGGCGGGGGGAGCTGTTTTTT. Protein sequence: CASSFRRGELFF.

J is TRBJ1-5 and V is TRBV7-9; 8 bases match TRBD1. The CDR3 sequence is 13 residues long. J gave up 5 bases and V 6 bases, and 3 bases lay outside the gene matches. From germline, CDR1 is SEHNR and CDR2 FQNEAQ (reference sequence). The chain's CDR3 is CASSKTGDQPQHF. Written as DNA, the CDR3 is TGTGCCAGCAGTAAGACAGGGGATCAGCCCCAGCATTTT.

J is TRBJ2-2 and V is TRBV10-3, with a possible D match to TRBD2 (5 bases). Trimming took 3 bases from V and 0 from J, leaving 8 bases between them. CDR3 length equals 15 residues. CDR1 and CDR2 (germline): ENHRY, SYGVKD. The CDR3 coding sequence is TGTGCCATCAGTGAAGGAGGAACGAACACCGGGGAGCTGTTTTTT. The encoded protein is CAISEGGTNTGELFF.

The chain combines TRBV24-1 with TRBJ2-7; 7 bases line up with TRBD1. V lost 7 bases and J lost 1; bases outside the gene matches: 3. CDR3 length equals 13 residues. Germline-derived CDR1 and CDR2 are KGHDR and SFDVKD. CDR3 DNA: TGTGCCACCAGACAGACAGGGTCCTACGAGCAGTACTTC. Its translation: CATRQTGSYEQYF.

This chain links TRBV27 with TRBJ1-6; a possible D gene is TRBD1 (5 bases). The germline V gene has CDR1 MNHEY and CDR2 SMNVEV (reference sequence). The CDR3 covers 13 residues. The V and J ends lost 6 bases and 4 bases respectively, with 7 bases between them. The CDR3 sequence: CASRSGYNSPLHF. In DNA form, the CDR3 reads TGTGCCAGCAGATCAGGGTATAATTCACCCCTCCACTTT.

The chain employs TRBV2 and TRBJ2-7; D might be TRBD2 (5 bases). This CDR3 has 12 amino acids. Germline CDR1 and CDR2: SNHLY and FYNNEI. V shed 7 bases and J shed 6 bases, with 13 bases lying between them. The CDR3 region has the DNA TGTGCCAGCAAGGGCAGCCGGGGCGAGCAGTACTTC. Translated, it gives CASKGSRGEQYF.

The CDR3 nucleotides read TGTGCCAGCAGCTTGGGACTAGCCACGGGGGAGCTGTTTTTT. This encodes CASSLGLATGELFF. The chain has TRBV7-8 and TRBJ2-2, with 9 bases fitting TRBD2. Trimming at V came to 3 bases and at J to 8 bases, leaving 4 bases not matched to a gene. The CDR3 is made up of 14 amino acids. CDR1 is SGHVS and CDR2 is FQNEAQ in the germline V gene.